The 9 T cell receptor beta chains given below trace back to one sample, sequenced in a study of cytomegalovirus exposure and HLA in healthy donors. PCR amplification relied on 60 Vbeta primers (plus 13 Jbeta primers). The data were produced by immunoSEQ multiplex PCR, yet TCRdb's version contains in-frame clones alone and is incomplete. Counted here are tens of thousands of clones, just over 65% occurring once; the ten biggest clones make up 9.5% to 12%. Sample: PBMCs. The receptor set was obtained from a woman in her 30s in good health and CMV-seronegative.

This sequence joins TRBV18 and TRBJ1-5; 7 bases agree with TRBD1. V was pared by 3 bases and J by 4 bases, with 0 bases of the junction left unmatched. Germline V lookup: CDR1 KGHSH, CDR2 LQKENI. The CDR3 runs to 13 residues. This chain's CDR3 is CASSPGQNQPQHF. The CDR3 DNA sequence: TGTGCCAGCTCACCGGGACAGAATCAGCCCCAGCATTTT.

This clone was counted only a few times. The chain combines TRBV12-5 with TRBJ2-3; D is possibly TRBD2 (6 bases). The germline V and J ends were trimmed by 6 bases and 6 bases, with 19 bases remaining between them. The V gene's germline CDR1 is LGHNT and CDR2 FRNRAP. The CDR3 has 15 amino acids. This CDR3 reads CASGTGTPKVDTQYF. CDR3 coding DNA: TGTGCTAGTGGCACCGGGACTCCCAAGGTCGATACGCAGTATTTT.

This clone was observed once. This chain links TRBV9 with TRBJ1-2, with D possibly being TRBD1 (5 bases). Germline V CDR1 and CDR2: SGDLS, YYNGEE. Deletions cut 0 bases from V and 4 bases from J, with 10 bases between. There are 14 residues in the CDR3. The CDR3: CASSVGGTIYGYTF. CDR3 DNA: TGTGCCAGCAGCGTAGGAGGGACTATCTATGGCTACACCTTC.

V is TRBV7-2 and J is TRBJ1-4; 11 positions agree with TRBD1. V was clipped by 4 bases and J by 7 bases; unmatched bases: 5. The CDR3 covers 15 residues. Germline V CDR1 and CDR2: SGHTA, FQGNSA. CDR3 amino acids: CASSSDRGRGEKLFF. The CDR3 bases are TGTGCCAGCAGCTCGGACAGGGGGCGGGGTGAAAAACTGTTTTTT.

J is TRBJ2-3 and V is TRBV6-5, with 10 bases that match TRBD1. V shed 0 bases, J shed 5 bases, and the junction held 5 bases outside the gene matches. The V gene's germline CDR1 is MNHEY and CDR2 SVGAGI. This CDR3 has 16 residues. CDR3 DNA sequence: TGTGCCAGCAGTTACTCGAAGGGGACAGGGGTAGATACGCAGTATTTT. It yields the protein CASSYSKGTGVDTQYF.

This chain joins TRBV27 and TRBJ2-5, with TRBD2 matching over 10 bases. Germline V CDR1 and CDR2: MNHEY, SMNVEV (reference sequence). V shed 4 bases and J 1 base; nucleotides not matched to a gene: 9. CDR3 size: 17 residues. CDR3 nucleotides: TGTGCCAGCAGTTCCCCCCAGCGGGGGGGTTCCCAAGAGACCCAGTACTTC. This translates into CASSSPQRGGSQETQYF.

The rearrangement joins TRBV7-9 to TRBJ2-7, with 8 bases matching TRBD1. Germline values: CDR1 SEHNR, CDR2 FQNEAQ (reference sequence). This CDR3 comprises 15 residues. Trimming cost V 0 bases and J 3 bases; bases outside gene matches: 4. The CDR3 loop reads CASSLAPGQVYEQYF. Written as DNA, the CDR3 is TGTGCCAGCAGCTTAGCCCCGGGACAGGTCTACGAGCAGTACTTC.

This CDR3 reads CASSESRGQATNEKLFF. Written as DNA, the CDR3 is TGTGCCAGCAGTGAATCCCGAGGACAGGCAACTAATGAAAAACTGTTTTTT. The chain uses TRBV25-1 and TRBJ1-4, with 7 bases fitting TRBD1. From germline, CDR1 is MGHDK and CDR2 SYGVNS. This CDR3 spans 17 amino acids. The V and J ends lost 1 base and 0 bases, in that order; junction bases with no gene match: 5.

The genes are TRBV30 and TRBJ1-4; no clear D gene. CDR3 size: 15 residues. Trimming left V 2 bases short and J 4 bases short, with 14 bases between. CDR1 is GTSNPN and CDR2 is SVGIG in the germline V gene (reference sequence). CDR3 region: CAWSRRATDNEKLFF. CDR3 coding DNA: TGTGCCTGGAGTAGGAGGGCAACTGATAATGAAAAACTGTTTTTT.